One and the same sample provided the 27 T cell receptor beta chains below, sequenced in a study of blood T cell repertoires in COVID-19 (dated by TCRdb to the early 2020s). Library preparation was by the immunoSEQ multiplex PCR assay. The clones in this table, taken by TCRdb from immuneACCESS, are in-frame only. Not every clone is retained; where verified, under half of the shortfall comes from an unresolved V gene, and the cause of the rest is unknown. Within this sample are approximately 300,000 clones, with about nine tenths of them counted one time only. Around 2.5% of the sample rests with the top ten. Sequenced input: PBMCs or T cells enriched from blood (not recorded which). The receptor source for this set is a man between 60 and 75 years old who had recovered from COVID-19.

The chain carries TRBV27 and TRBJ2-7, with TRBD1 matching 7 bases. Per germline, CDR1 MNHEY and CDR2 SMNVEV (reference sequence). Trimming at V came to 5 bases and at J to 4 bases, leaving 14 bases not matched to a gene. This CDR3 contains 16 residues. As DNA, the CDR3 is TGTGCCAGCAGTCCACCCGGAGACAGGGTAATGTACGAGCAGTACTTC. Translating it yields CASSPPGDRVMYEQYF.

The chain joins TRBV6-5 to TRBJ1-1; D is perhaps TRBD1 (6 bases). The ends were cut back, 7 bases at V and 0 bases at J, with 9 bases in the middle. Germline V CDR1 and CDR2: MNHEY, SVGAGI. This CDR3 region has 13 residues. CDR3 coding DNA: TGTGCCAGCAAGGGACAAATGAACACTGAAGCTTTCTTT. Translating it yields CASKGQMNTEAFF.

The J gene is TRBJ2-3, the V gene TRBV5-4; D ambiguous. The CDR3 totals 12 residues. Trimming left V 4 bases short and J 6 bases short, with 9 bases between. Looked up from germline, CDR1 is SGHNT and CDR2 is YYREEE (reference sequence). In DNA form, the CDR3 reads TGTGCCAGCAGCCAAAACGGGGATACGCAGTATTTT. Translated: CASSQNGDTQYF.

Points on this clone: At one of its ends the junction is not consistent with the germline gene, which may arise from a read error. This chain uses TRBV7-7 with TRBJ2-5, with D uncertain. Germline assignment: CDR1 SSHAT and CDR2 FNYEAQ (reference sequence). The CDR3 runs 15 residues. DNA of the CDR3: TGTGCTAGCAGCTTAGGCGACACCGCCCGGGAGACCCAGTACTTC. It encodes CASSLGDTARETQYF.

V gene TRBV5-1 combines with J gene TRBJ2-2; a possible D gene is TRBD1 (6 bases). Germline V CDR1 and CDR2: SGHRS, YFSETQ. V was clipped by 0 bases and J by 4 bases, with 7 bases between them. The CDR3 loop spans 14 amino acids. The CDR3 region has the DNA TGCGCCAGCAGCTTGGGGACAGCCACCGGGGAGCTGTTTTTT. Residues: CASSLGTATGELFF.

The chain carries TRBV6-5 and TRBJ2-7; 8 bases fit TRBD2. The CDR3 runs to 14 residues. CDR1 is MNHEY and CDR2 is SVGAGI in the germline V gene. V shed 0 bases, J shed 3 bases, and the junction held 1 base outside the gene matches. The CDR3 nucleotides are TGTGCCAGCAGTTACTCGAGCGGGGGCTACGAGCAGTACTTC. This encodes CASSYSSGGYEQYF.

This rearrangement joins TRBV6-1 to TRBJ2-7; 13 positions match TRBD2. V shed 3 bases and J 3 bases; nucleotides not matched to a gene: 8. Germline V gives CDR1 MNHNS, CDR2 SASEGT. There are 17 residues in the CDR3. The CDR3 nucleotides are TGTGCCAGCAGTGACCCCACTAGCGGGAGGGCCCTCTACGAGCAGTACTTC. It encodes CASSDPTSGRALYEQYF.

The rearrangement uses TRBV19 and TRBJ1-3, with 7 bases aligning to TRBD1. Germline assignment: CDR1 LNHDA and CDR2 SQIVND (reference sequence). V gave up 1 base and J gave up 0 bases; unmatched junction bases: 6. The CDR3 is 17 residues long. In nucleotides, the CDR3 is TGTGCCAGTAGTATAGGACAGGGCGTCGTCTCTGGAAACACCATATATTTT. Its protein is CASSIGQGVVSGNTIYF.

The CDR3 region has the DNA TGTGCCAGCAGCTTGACCCCGGGGGTAGCGGTAGAGCAGTACTTC. Residues: CASSLTPGVAVEQYF. This chain links TRBV5-8 with TRBJ2-7; TRBD2 is a possible D gene (6 bases). In germline, CDR1 is SGHTS, CDR2 YDEGEE. V was shortened by 1 base and J by 7 bases, with 18 bases between the two germline ends. This CDR3 has 15 residues.

The rearrangement joins TRBV27 to TRBJ1-1; 8 positions agree with TRBD1. The CDR3 spans 14 residues. The germline V gene has CDR1 MNHEY and CDR2 SMNVEV (reference sequence). J gave up 6 bases and V 3 bases, and 6 bases lay outside the gene matches. The CDR3 DNA sequence: TGTGCCAGCAGTTTTGCCAGGGGGCTTTCTGAAGCTTTCTTT. This gives the protein CASSFARGLSEAFF.

This chain links TRBV19 with TRBJ2-7; unclear D gene. With 4 bases removed from V and 3 bases from J, the gap between germline ends came to 10 bases. This CDR3 spans 13 amino acids. Germline values: CDR1 LNHDA, CDR2 SQIVND (reference sequence). DNA of the CDR3: TGTGCCAGTAGTAGTTTCCCCAACTACGAGCAGTACTTC. Its translation: CASSSFPNYEQYF.

The chain uses TRBV30 and TRBJ2-5; D not resolved. V shed 0 bases and J shed 4 bases, with 6 bases lying between them. This CDR3 contains 12 residues. Germline V gives CDR1 GTSNPN, CDR2 SVGIG (reference sequence). The CDR3 DNA reads TGTGCCTGGAGTGTACTTGGAGAGACCCAGTACTTC. It is translated as CAWSVLGETQYF.

This CDR3 is CASSPPRGLNTEAFF. The CDR3 coding sequence is TGTGCCAGCTCACCACCGAGGGGGCTCAACACTGAAGCTTTCTTT. The genes are TRBV18 and TRBJ1-1; 7 bases match TRBD1. Unmatched junction bases numbered 3, after V lost 0 bases and J lost 2 bases. Germline CDR1 reads KGHSH; CDR2 reads LQKENI. This CDR3 has 15 amino acids.

The chain couples TRBV12-1 to TRBJ2-1; TRBD2, as called in the table, went unchecked against the DNA. TRBV12-1 is a pseudogene locus. The CDR3 totals 15 residues. The CDR3 reads CASSSEVSSYNEQFF. The CDR3 DNA reads as TGTGCCAGCAGCTCGGAGGTAAGCTCCTACAATGAGCAGTTCTTC.

The genes are TRBV7-9 and TRBJ1-6, with D possibly being TRBD1 (5 bases). Trimming pared 5 bases from V and 1 base from J, leaving 9 bases between. The CDR3 runs to 15 residues. Germline V CDR1 and CDR2: SEHNR, FQNEAQ (reference sequence). Here the CDR3 DNA reads TGTGCCAGCAGCGCGGACATGTCCTATAATTCACCCCTCCACTTT. Amino acid sequence: CASSADMSYNSPLHF.

Only one count was recorded for this clone. This chain uses TRBV19 with TRBJ1-5, with a weak D call TRBD1 (6 bases). This CDR3 is built from 16 residues. V lost 6 bases and J lost 4, with 19 bases in between. Germline V CDR1 and CDR2: LNHDA, SQIVND (reference sequence). The CDR3 is CASRPDMDRRNQPQHF. CDR3 nucleotide sequence: TGTGCCAGTAGGCCGGACATGGACAGAAGAAATCAGCCCCAGCATTTT.

The chain carries TRBV5-8 and TRBJ2-3; 7 positions match TRBD1. The CDR3 has 15 amino acids. Losses at the gene ends were 2 bases for V and 0 bases for J; bases not matched to a gene: 3. Germline values: CDR1 SGHTS, CDR2 YDEGEE. Written as DNA, the CDR3 is TGTGCCAGCAGCTTATGGGACAGAAGCACAGATACGCAGTATTTT. Its translation: CASSLWDRSTDTQYF.

This clone was counted only a few times. The CDR3 DNA reads TGTGCCTGGTGCGGACACACTAACACTGAAGCTTTCTTT. This sequence encodes CAWCGHTNTEAFF. J is TRBJ1-1 and V is TRBV30; D may be TRBD1 (5 bases). Trimming shortened V by 5 bases and J by 2 bases, and 12 bases separated the two germline ends. Per germline, CDR1 GTSNPN and CDR2 SVGIG (reference sequence). CDR3 length: 13 residues. The full variable domain, with the rest looked up from reference TRBV30 and TRBJ1-1, is SQTIHQWPATLVQPVGSPLSLECTVEGTSNPNLYWYRQAAGRGLQLLFYSVGIGQISSEVPQNLSASRPQDRQFILSSKKLLLSDSGFYLCAWCGHTNTEAFFGQGTRLTVV.

J is TRBJ1-2 and V is TRBV2; D might be TRBD1 (6 bases). With 4 bases removed from V and 0 bases from J, the gap between germline ends came to 21 bases. The CDR3 loop spans 18 amino acids. The V gene's germline CDR1 is SNHLY and CDR2 FYNNEI. CDR3 bases: TGTGCCAGCAGTGGCGGGGGGCGCGTAACCGATTCTAACTATGGCTACACCTTC. Translating it yields CASSGGGRVTDSNYGYTF.

The CDR3 here is CASTQGAVATDTQYF. As DNA, the CDR3 is TGTGCCAGCACCCAAGGAGCGGTGGCTACAGATACGCAGTATTTT. J is TRBJ2-3 and V is TRBV7-9, with a tentative D call TRBD2 (5 bases). The V end was cut by 7 bases, the J end by 3 bases, with 17 bases between. The CDR3 is 15 amino acids. CDR1 is SEHNR, CDR2 FQNEAQ, per germline (reference sequence).

The V gene is TRBV7-9, the J gene TRBJ2-1, with TRBD2 as a possible D gene (5 bases). The V gene lost 0 bases and the J gene lost 3 bases, with 12 bases spanning the gap. Germline lookup yields CDR1 SEHNR and CDR2 FQNEAQ (reference sequence). The CDR3 loop spans 16 amino acids. Written as DNA, the CDR3 is TGTGCCAGCAGCTTAGCGAAACAGCGGAGCTACAATGAGCAGTTCTTC. Protein sequence: CASSLAKQRSYNEQFF. The whole variable domain, filled in from reference TRBV7-9 and TRBJ2-1, reads DTGVSQNPRHKITKRGQNVTFRCDPISEHNRLYWYRQTLGQGPEFLTYFQNEAQLEKSRLLSDRFSAERPKGSFSTLEIQRTEQGDSAMYLCASSLAKQRSYNEQFFGPGTRLTVL.

The V gene is TRBV20-1, the J gene TRBJ2-7, with 8 bases that match TRBD2. Trimming took 6 bases from V and 6 from J; bases not matched to a gene: 4. The CDR3 extends over 11 amino acids. Germline CDR1 reads DFQATT; CDR2 reads SNEGSKA (reference sequence). CDR3 sequence (DNA): TGCAGTGCGCGGGGGGCCGGCGAGCAGTACTTC. This sequence encodes CSARGAGEQYF.

In this sample, this clone turned up once. This CDR3 is CATQGAGYEQYF. CDR3 DNA: TGTGCCACCCAGGGGGCGGGCTACGAGCAGTACTTC. V usage is TRBV11-2 and J usage is TRBJ2-7; TRBD1 matches at 8 bases. The germline gives CDR1 SGHAT, CDR2 FQNNGV. The CDR3 runs 12 residues. V trimming: 10 bases; J trimming: 3 bases; junction bases outside the gene matches: 5.

The chain has TRBV6-5 and TRBJ1-1; tentatively, D is TRBD1 (6 bases). Trimming took off 8 bases at V and 0 bases at J, with 16 bases between the two ends. Germline CDR1 MNHEY, CDR2 SVGAGI. This CDR3 has 15 residues. The CDR3 DNA reads TGTGCCAGCTCCCAATTTGGGACACTGAACACTGAAGCTTTCTTT. The encoded protein is CASSQFGTLNTEAFF.

The V and J genes are TRBV7-9 and TRBJ1-6, with no clear D. CDR1 and CDR2 from the germline V gene are SEHNR and FQNEAQ (reference sequence). Trimming shortened V by 4 bases and J by 3 bases, and 7 bases separated the two germline ends. CDR3 length: 14 amino acids. In DNA form, the CDR3 reads TGTGCCAGCAGCTCACTTGACTATAATTCACCCCTCCACTTT. It translates to CASSSLDYNSPLHF.

The V call is TRBV5-1, the J call TRBJ1-1; maybe TRBD1 (5 bases). This CDR3 comprises 15 residues. CDR1 is SGHRS and CDR2 is YFSETQ in the germline V gene. The V gene lost 4 bases and the J gene lost 0 bases, with 13 bases spanning the gap. CDR3 coding DNA: TGCGCCAGCAGCCCCCAGACAGACCTGAACACTGAAGCTTTCTTT. Protein: CASSPQTDLNTEAFF.

V usage is TRBV18 and J usage is TRBJ1-2, with 10 positions matching TRBD1. This CDR3 comprises 13 residues. Germline values: CDR1 KGHSH, CDR2 LQKENI. V shed 4 bases and J 8 bases; nucleotides not matched to a gene: 4. DNA of the CDR3: TGTGCCAGCTCACAGGGACAGGGGAACGGCTACACCTTC. Its protein is CASSQGQGNGYTF. The variable domain in full, with the rest retrieved from reference TRBV18 and TRBJ1-2, is NAGVMQNPRHLVRRRGQEARLRCSPMKGHSHVYWYRQLPEEGLKFMVYLQKENIIDESGMPKERFSAEFPKEGPSILRIQQVVRGDSAAYFCASSQGQGNGYTFGSGTRLTVV.